This T cell receptor (beta chain) came from a study of shared clonotypes between healthy human individuals. Generated by immunoSEQ multiplex PCR, the TCRdb table keeps only in-frame clones and is missing some. The sample lists about 1.5 million clones; approximately 98% were seen once. Overall study findings and caveats: Around 5% of naive CD4 clonotypes were common to a handful of donors.

The CDR3 is made up of 18 amino acids. Unmatched junction bases numbered 13, after V lost 2 bases and J lost 2 bases. Remarks on this clone: The antigen remains unidentified.

The sample was naive CD4+ T cells sorted from blood. Subset of the sample: CD45RA+ positively selected. The rearrangement uses TRBV23-1 and TRBJ2-7, with 9 bases lining up with TRBD1. TRBV23-1 is noted as an ORF with a role that remains uncertain. This clonotype was obtained from a young man in good health. CDR3 region: CASSQRKPGTGSTYEQYF. The CDR3, as DNA: TGCGCCAGCAGTCAACGAAAACCCGGGACAGGGAGCACCTACGAGCAGTACTTC.